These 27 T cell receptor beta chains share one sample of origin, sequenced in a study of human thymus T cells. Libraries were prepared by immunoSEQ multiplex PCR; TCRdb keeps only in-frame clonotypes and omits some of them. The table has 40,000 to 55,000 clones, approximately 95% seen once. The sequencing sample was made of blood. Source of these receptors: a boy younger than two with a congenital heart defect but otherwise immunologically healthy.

The chain's CDR3 is CASSYSRGNYGYTF. DNA for the CDR3: TGTGCCAGCAGTTACTCGCGGGGAAACTATGGCTACACCTTC. This chain links TRBV6-5 with TRBJ1-2; D not certain. The germline V and J ends were trimmed by 0 bases and 2 bases, with 7 bases remaining between them. Germline assignment: CDR1 MNHEY and CDR2 SVGAGI. The CDR3 has 14 residues.

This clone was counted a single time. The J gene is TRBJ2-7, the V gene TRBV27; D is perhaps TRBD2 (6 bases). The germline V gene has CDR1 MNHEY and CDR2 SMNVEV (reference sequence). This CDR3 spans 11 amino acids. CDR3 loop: CEGGLSYEQYF. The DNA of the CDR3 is TGTGAAGGAGGGCTCTCCTACGAGCAGTACTTC.

The CDR3 is CASSPGQGGYNEQFF. CDR3 bases: TGTGCCAGCTCACCGGGACAAGGTGGGTACAATGAGCAGTTCTTC. The V gene is TRBV18, the J gene TRBJ2-1; tentatively, D is TRBD1 (6 bases). Deletions cut 3 bases from V and 4 bases from J, with 13 bases between. Germline CDR1 reads KGHSH; CDR2 reads LQKENI. This CDR3 comprises 15 residues.

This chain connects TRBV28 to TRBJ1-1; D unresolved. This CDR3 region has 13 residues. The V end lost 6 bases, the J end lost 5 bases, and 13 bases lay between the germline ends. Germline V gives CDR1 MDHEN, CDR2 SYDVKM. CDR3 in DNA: TGTGCCAGCAGCCACCTTGAGGAAACTGAAGCTTTCTTT. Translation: CASSHLEETEAFF.

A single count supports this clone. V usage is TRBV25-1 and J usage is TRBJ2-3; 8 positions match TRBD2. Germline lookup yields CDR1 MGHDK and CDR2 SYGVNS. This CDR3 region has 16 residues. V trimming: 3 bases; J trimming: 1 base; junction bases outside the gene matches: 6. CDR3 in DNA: TGTGCCAGCAGTGACAGCGGGGGTGAAGGCACAGATACGCAGTATTTT. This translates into CASSDSGGEGTDTQYF.

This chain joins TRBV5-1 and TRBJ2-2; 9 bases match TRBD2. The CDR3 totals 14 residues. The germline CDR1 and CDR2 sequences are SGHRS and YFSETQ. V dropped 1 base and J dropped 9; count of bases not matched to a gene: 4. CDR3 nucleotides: TGCGCCAGCAGCTTGACTAGCGGGCACCGGGAGCTGTTTTTT. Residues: CASSLTSGHRELFF. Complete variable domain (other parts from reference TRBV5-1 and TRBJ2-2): KAGVTQTPRYLIKTRGQQVTLSCSPISGHRSVSWYQQTPGQGLQFLFEYFSETQRNKGNFPGRFSGRQFSNSRSEMNVSTLELGDSALYLCASSLTSGHRELFFGEGSRLTVL.

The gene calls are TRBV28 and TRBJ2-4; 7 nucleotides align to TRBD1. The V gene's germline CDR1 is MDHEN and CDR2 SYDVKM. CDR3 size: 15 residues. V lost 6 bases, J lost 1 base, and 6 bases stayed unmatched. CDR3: CASSLTGDAKNIQYF. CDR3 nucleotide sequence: TGTGCCAGCAGCCTAACAGGGGACGCCAAAAACATTCAGTACTTC.

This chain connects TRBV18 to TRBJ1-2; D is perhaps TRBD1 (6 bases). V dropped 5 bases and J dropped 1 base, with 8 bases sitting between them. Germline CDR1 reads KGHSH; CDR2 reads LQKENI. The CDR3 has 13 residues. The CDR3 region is CASSSQGNYGYTF. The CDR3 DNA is TGTGCCAGCTCATCACAGGGTAACTATGGCTACACCTTC.

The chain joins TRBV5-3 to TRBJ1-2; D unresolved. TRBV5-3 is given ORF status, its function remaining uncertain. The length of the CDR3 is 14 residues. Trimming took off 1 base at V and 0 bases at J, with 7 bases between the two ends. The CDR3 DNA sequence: TGTGCCAGAAGCTTGTTGGTGTCTAACTATGGCTACACCTTC. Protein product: CARSLLVSNYGYTF.

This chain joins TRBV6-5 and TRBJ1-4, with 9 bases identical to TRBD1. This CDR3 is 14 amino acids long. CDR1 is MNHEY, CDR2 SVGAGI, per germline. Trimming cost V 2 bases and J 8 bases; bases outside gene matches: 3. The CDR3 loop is CASSYGQGWEKLFF. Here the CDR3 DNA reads TGTGCCAGCAGTTACGGACAGGGGTGGGAAAAACTGTTTTTT.

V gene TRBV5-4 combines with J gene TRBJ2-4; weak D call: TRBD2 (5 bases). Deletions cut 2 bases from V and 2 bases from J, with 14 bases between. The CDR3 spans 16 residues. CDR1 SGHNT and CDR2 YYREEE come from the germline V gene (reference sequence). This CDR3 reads CASSFTGKKSKNIQYF. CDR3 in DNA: TGTGCCAGCAGCTTTACGGGGAAGAAATCCAAAAACATTCAGTACTTC.

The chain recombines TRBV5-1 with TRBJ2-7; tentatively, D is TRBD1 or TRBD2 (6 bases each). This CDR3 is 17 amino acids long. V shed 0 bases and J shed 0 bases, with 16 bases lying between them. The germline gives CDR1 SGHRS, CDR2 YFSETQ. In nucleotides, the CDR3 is TGCGCCAGCAGCTTGGGTCTTCGTGGGGGGCTCTCCTACGAGCAGTACTTC. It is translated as CASSLGLRGGLSYEQYF. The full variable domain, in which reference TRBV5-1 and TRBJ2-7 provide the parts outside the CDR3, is KAGVTQTPRYLIKTRGQQVTLSCSPISGHRSVSWYQQTPGQGLQFLFEYFSETQRNKGNFPGRFSGRQFSNSRSEMNVSTLELGDSALYLCASSLGLRGGLSYEQYFGPGTRLTVT.

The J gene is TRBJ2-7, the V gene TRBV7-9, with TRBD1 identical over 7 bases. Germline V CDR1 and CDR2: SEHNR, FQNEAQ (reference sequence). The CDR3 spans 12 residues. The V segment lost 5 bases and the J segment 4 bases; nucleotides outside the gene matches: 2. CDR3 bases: TGTGCCAGCAGCCCCAGGGGGTACGAGCAGTACTTC. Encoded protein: CASSPRGYEQYF.

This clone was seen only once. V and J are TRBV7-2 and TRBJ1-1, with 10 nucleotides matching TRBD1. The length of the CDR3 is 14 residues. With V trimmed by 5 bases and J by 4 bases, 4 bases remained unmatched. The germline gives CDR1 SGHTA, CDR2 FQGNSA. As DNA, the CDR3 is TGTGCCAGCAGCACCCGGACAGGGGGCACTGAAGCTTTCTTT. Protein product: CASSTRTGGTEAFF.

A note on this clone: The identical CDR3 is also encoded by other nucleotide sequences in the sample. In DNA form, the CDR3 reads TGCGCCAGCAGCTCAACAGGGATAGTGGGTGATGGGGATGGCTACACCTTC. Its protein product is CASSSTGIVGDGDGYTF. The chain uses TRBV5-1 and TRBJ1-2, with D maybe TRBD1 (6 bases). Trimming took off 3 bases at V and 6 bases at J, with 24 bases between the two ends. The CDR3 loop spans 17 amino acids. In germline, CDR1 is SGHRS, CDR2 YFSETQ. The full variable domain, with the rest looked up from reference TRBV5-1 and TRBJ1-2, is KAGVTQTPRYLIKTRGQQVTLSCSPISGHRSVSWYQQTPGQGLQFLFEYFSETQRNKGNFPGRFSGRQFSNSRSEMNVSTLELGDSALYLCASSSTGIVGDGDGYTFGSGTRLTVV.

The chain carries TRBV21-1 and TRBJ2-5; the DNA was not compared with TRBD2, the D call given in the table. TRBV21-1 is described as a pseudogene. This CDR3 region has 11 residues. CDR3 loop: CASSQRETQYF. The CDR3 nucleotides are TGTGCCAGCAGTCAGAGGGAGACCCAGTACTTC.

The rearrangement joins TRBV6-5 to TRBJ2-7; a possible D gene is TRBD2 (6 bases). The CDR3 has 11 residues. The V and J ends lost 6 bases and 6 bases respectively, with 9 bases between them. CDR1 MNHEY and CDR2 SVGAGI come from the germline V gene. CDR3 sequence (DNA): TGTGCCAGCAGGACCGGGGGCGAGCAGTACTTC. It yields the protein CASRTGGEQYF.

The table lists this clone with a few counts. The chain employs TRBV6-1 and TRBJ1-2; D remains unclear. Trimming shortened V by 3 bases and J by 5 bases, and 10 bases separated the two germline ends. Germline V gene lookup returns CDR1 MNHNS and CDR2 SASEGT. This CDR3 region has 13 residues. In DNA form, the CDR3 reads TGTGCCAGCAGTGAGACATACCGTTATGGCTACACCTTC. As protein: CASSETYRYGYTF.

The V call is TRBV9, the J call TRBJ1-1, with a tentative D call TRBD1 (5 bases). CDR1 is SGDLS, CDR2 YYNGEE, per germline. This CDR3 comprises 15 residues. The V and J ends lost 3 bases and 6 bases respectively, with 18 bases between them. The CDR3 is CASSDSRGREAEAFF. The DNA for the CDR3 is TGTGCCAGCAGCGACTCCAGAGGCAGGGAGGCTGAAGCTTTCTTT.

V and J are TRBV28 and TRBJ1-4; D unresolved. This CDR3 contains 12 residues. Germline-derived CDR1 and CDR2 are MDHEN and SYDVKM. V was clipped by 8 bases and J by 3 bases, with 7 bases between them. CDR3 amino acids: CASLAANEKLFF. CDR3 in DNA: TGTGCCAGCCTGGCGGCTAATGAAAAACTGTTTTTT.

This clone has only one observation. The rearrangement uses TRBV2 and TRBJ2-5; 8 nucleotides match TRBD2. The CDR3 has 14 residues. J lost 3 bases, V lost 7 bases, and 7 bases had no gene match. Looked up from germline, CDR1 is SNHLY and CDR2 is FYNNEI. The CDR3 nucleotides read TGTGCCAGCAAGGGACTAGAAGGAAAAGAGACCCAGTACTTC. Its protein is CASKGLEGKETQYF.

This chain's CDR3 is CAISSRDYEQYF. The CDR3 nucleotides are TGTGCCATCAGTTCCAGGGACTACGAGCAGTACTTC. The chain joins TRBV10-3 to TRBJ2-7; weak D call: TRBD1 (5 bases). This CDR3 region has 12 residues. In germline, CDR1 is ENHRY, CDR2 SYGVKD. V was trimmed by 5 bases and J by 3 bases, leaving 8 bases between them.

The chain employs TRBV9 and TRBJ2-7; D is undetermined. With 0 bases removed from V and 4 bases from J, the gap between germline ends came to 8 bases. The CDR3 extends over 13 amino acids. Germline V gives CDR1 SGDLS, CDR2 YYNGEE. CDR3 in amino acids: CASSVDGKYEQYF. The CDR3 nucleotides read TGTGCCAGCAGCGTAGATGGGAAGTACGAGCAGTACTTC. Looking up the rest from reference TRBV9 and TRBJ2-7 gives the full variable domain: DSGVTQTPKHLITATGQRVTLRCSPRSGDLSVYWYQQSLDQGLQFLIQYYNGEERAKGNILERFSAQQFPDLHSELNLSSLELGDSALYFCASSVDGKYEQYFGPGTRLTVT.

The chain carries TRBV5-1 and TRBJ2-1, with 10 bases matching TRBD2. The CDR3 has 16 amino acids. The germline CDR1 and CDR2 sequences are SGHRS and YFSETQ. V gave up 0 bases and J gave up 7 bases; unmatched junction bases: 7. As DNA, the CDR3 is TGCGCCAGCAGCTTGGCCCTAGCGGGGGCTTATAATGAGCAGTTCTTC. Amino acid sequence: CASSLALAGAYNEQFF.

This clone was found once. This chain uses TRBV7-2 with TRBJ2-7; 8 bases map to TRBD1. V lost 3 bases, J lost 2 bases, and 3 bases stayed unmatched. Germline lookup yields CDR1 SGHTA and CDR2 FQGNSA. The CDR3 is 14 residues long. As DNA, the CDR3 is TGTGCCAGCAGCTTGGGGACAGGTACCTACGAGCAGTACTTC. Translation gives CASSLGTGTYEQYF.

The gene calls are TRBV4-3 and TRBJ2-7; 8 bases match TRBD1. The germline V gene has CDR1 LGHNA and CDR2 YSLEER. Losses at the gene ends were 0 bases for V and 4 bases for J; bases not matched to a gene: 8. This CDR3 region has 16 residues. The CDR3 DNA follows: TGCGCCAGCAGCCAAGATAGGGCAGGGGGCTGGTACGAGCAGTACTTC. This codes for CASSQDRAGGWYEQYF.

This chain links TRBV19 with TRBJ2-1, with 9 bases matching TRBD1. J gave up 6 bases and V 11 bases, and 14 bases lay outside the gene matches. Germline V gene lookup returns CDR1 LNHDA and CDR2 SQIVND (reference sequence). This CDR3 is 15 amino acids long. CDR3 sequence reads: CASRARDRGTNEQFF. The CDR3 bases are TGTGCCTCCCGGGCACGAGACAGGGGGACCAATGAGCAGTTCTTC.